The clone carrying this T cell receptor beta chain was observed at least ten times. V lost 5 bases and J 3 bases, leaving 7 bases between the germline ends. The CDR3 has 13 amino acids. CDR1 and CDR2 (germline): SGHTA, FQGNSA. TCRdb processed the 5' RACE reads anew with MiXCR; each CDR3 protein has one entry. Found here are about 40,000 distinct CDR3 sequences, under 20% of them singletons; the top ten hold 2.5% to 3%. Sequencing was carried out using naive CD4+ T cells sorted from a lymph node. Subset meaning: naive CD4+ T cells, CD4+CD45RA+CD25-. The genes are TRBV7-2 and TRBJ2-2; D uncertain. The receptor was isolated from a female donor with breast cancer. CDR3 protein: CASSPQDTGELFF. The CDR3 nucleotides are TGTGCCAGCAGCCCCCAGGACACCGGGGAGCTGTTTTTT.